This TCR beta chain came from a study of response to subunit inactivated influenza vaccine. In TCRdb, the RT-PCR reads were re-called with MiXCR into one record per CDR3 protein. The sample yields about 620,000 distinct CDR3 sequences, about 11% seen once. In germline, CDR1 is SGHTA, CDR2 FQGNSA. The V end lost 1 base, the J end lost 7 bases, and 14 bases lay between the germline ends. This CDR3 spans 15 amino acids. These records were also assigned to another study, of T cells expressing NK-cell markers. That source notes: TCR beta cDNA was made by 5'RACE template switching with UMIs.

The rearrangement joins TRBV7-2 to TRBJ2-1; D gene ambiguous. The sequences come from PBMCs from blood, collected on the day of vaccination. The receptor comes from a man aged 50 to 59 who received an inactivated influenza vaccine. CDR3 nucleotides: TGTGCCAGCAGCTTAGACTCCCAAGGTTGGAATGAGCAGTTCTTC. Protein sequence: CASSLDSQGWNEQFF.